This passage covers 19 T cell receptor beta chains from one sample sequenced in a study of OX40 agonist ivuxolimab in advanced cancers. Repertoires were generated with immunoSEQ multiplex PCR, while TCRdb's copy carries only in-frame clones and drops some. The table includes about 88,000 clones, approximately 90% detected once. The sequences come from CD4+ or CD8+ T cells sorted from blood, collected in a trial of the OX40 agonist ivuxolimab. The source of these receptors is an adult with an advanced solid tumor such as melanoma, head and neck, liver or kidney cancer.

V is TRBV5-4 and J is TRBJ1-2; D remains unclear. The V gene lost 2 bases and the J gene lost 8 bases, with 16 bases spanning the gap. This CDR3 comprises 14 residues. CDR1 is SGHNT, CDR2 YYREEE, per germline (reference sequence). This CDR3 reads CASSFAPGNYGYTF. CDR3 nucleotide sequence: TGTGCCAGCAGCTTTGCACCGGGGAATTACGGCTACACCTTC.

The rearrangement joins TRBV30 to TRBJ2-5; D might be TRBD2 (5 bases). V was cut by 2 bases and J by 5 bases, with 18 bases left in between. The CDR3 contains 15 residues. Germline CDR1 GTSNPN, CDR2 SVGIG (reference sequence). The CDR3 sequence: CAWSTGSQAVETQYF. The CDR3 region has the DNA TGTGCCTGGAGTACGGGATCCCAAGCTGTTGAGACCCAGTACTTC.

The rearrangement links TRBV6-1 to TRBJ2-7, with D maybe TRBD1 (6 bases). Deletions cut 8 bases from V and 2 bases from J, with 13 bases between. CDR1 and CDR2 from the germline V gene are MNHNS and SASEGT. The CDR3 contains 13 residues. The DNA of the CDR3 is TGTGCCAGCCGCCAGGGGTGGACCTACGAGCAGTACTTC. Protein sequence: CASRQGWTYEQYF.

CDR3 sequence: CSARRDSNQPQHF. CDR3 nucleotide sequence: TGCAGCGCCCGTCGGGACAGTAATCAGCCCCAGCATTTT. The V and J genes are TRBV29-1 and TRBJ1-5; 7 nucleotides match TRBD1. The CDR3 extends over 13 amino acids. Trimming took 7 bases from V and 4 from J; bases not matched to a gene: 7. CDR1 is SQVTM, CDR2 ANQGSEA, per germline.

V gene TRBV7-3 combines with J gene TRBJ1-1, with a possible D match to TRBD1 (6 bases). From germline, CDR1 is SGHTA and CDR2 FQGTGA. The V end was cut by 4 bases, the J end by 4 bases, with 16 bases between. The CDR3 contains 15 residues. The DNA of the CDR3 is TGTGCCAGCAGCTCTTCCGGGGGCGCGAGCACTGAAGCTTTCTTT. As protein: CASSSSGGASTEAFF.

J is TRBJ2-3 and V is TRBV10-3; the match to TRBD2 covers 11 bases. The CDR3 is 17 residues long. The germline gives CDR1 ENHRY, CDR2 SYGVKD. Trimming took 0 bases from V and 4 from J; bases not matched to a gene: 6. CDR3 region: CAISESGSGGAADTQYF. The CDR3 DNA sequence: TGTGCCATCAGTGAGTCTGGTAGCGGGGGGGCGGCAGATACGCAGTATTTT.

The rearrangement uses TRBV5-6 and TRBJ2-4; 8 bases are a match to TRBD2. V dropped 4 bases and J dropped 6; count of bases not matched to a gene: 9. The CDR3 covers 15 residues. Germline V gene data show CDR1 as SGHDT and CDR2 as YYEEEE. The CDR3 sequence is CASSPRGASRNIQYF. The CDR3 DNA follows: TGTGCCAGCAGCCCGCGGGGGGCTAGCCGAAACATTCAGTACTTC.

This clone has more than one count but fewer than ten. CDR3 protein: CASNRPGAHQGYTF. CDR3 in DNA: TGTGCCAGCAACCGTCCGGGGGCGCATCAGGGCTACACCTTC. J is TRBJ1-2 and V is TRBV9; possible D gene TRBD1, 6 bases. The V end was cut by 6 bases, the J end by 8 bases, with 20 bases between. CDR3 length: 14 residues. Germline assignment: CDR1 SGDLS and CDR2 YYNGEE.

The chain employs TRBV14 and TRBJ2-7, with 8 nucleotides matching TRBD2. Germline V gene lookup returns CDR1 SGHDN and CDR2 FVKESK. The CDR3 is 15 residues long. V lost 1 base, J lost 3 bases, and 5 bases stayed unmatched. The CDR3 spells CASSQALAGRYEQYF. The CDR3 DNA is TGTGCCAGCAGCCAAGCATTAGCGGGGCGCTACGAGCAGTACTTC.

V gene TRBV6-1 combines with J gene TRBJ2-3; tentative D call: TRBD2 (6 bases). V shed 0 bases and J shed 6 bases, with 16 bases lying between them. This CDR3 spans 16 amino acids. Germline lookup yields CDR1 MNHNS and CDR2 SASEGT. The CDR3 nucleotides read TGTGCCAGCAGTGAAGCGGCGGGGACTGGGAGGGATACGCAGTATTTT. Amino acids: CASSEAAGTGRDTQYF.

V is TRBV7-9 and J is TRBJ2-5; D might be TRBD2 (6 bases). The DNA end is a closer match to TRBJ2-7, so the J assignment may be wrong. CDR1 and CDR2 (germline): SEHNR, FQNEAQ (reference sequence). CDR3 length: 13 residues. CDR3 nucleotide sequence: TGTGCCAGCAGCCCCAGAGTGGGGGGCGAGCAGTACTTC. This codes for CASSPRVGGEQYF.

The V call is TRBV19, the J call TRBJ1-5; D may be TRBD1 (5 bases). The CDR3 has 15 amino acids. Germline V lookup: CDR1 LNHDA, CDR2 SQIVND (reference sequence). Trimming cost V 5 bases and J 2 bases, with 13 bases left between them. CDR3 amino acids: CASSSGIGGNQPQHF. DNA for the CDR3: TGTGCCAGTAGTTCGGGAATAGGGGGCAATCAGCCCCAGCATTTT.

The count of this clone is one. This chain uses TRBV6-5 with TRBJ2-7, with a tentative D call TRBD2 (5 bases). There are 12 residues in the CDR3. Germline assignment: CDR1 MNHEY and CDR2 SVGAGI. Trimming shortened V by 7 bases and J by 4 bases, and 11 bases separated the two germline ends. The CDR3 region has the DNA TGTGCCAGCACCGCTTCGGGGTACGAGCAGTACTTC. Translation: CASTASGYEQYF.

V usage is TRBV7-8 and J usage is TRBJ1-2; TRBD1 is a possible D gene (5 bases). Trimming took off 0 bases at V and 12 bases at J, with 11 bases between the two ends. Germline V CDR1 and CDR2: SGHVS, FQNEAQ. The CDR3 has 12 amino acids. The CDR3 protein is CASSLAGGDHTF. DNA of the CDR3: TGTGCCAGCAGCTTAGCGGGCGGGGACCACACCTTC.

V is TRBV10-3 and J is TRBJ2-2; a weak D match, TRBD2 (6 bases). Germline lookup yields CDR1 ENHRY and CDR2 SYGVKD. The V end lost 1 base, the J end lost 1 base, and 13 bases lay between the germline ends. CDR3 length: 17 residues. The CDR3 reads CAISEWGTQENTGELFF. The CDR3, as DNA: TGTGCCATCAGTGAGTGGGGGACTCAAGAGAACACCGGGGAGCTGTTTTTT.

Points on this clone: The junction departs from the called germline gene at one end, perhaps through a read error. The chain employs TRBV7-7 and TRBJ1-2; 10 bases agree with TRBD1. Per germline, CDR1 SSHAT and CDR2 FNYEAQ (reference sequence). The CDR3 has 14 residues. The CDR3 coding sequence is TGTGCTAGCAGCCAAGGACAGGGGGGTGATGGCTACACCTTC. Amino acids: CASSQGQGGDGYTF.

The chain links TRBV6-5 to TRBJ2-7, with D tentatively TRBD1 or TRBD2 (5 bases each). V was cut by 6 bases and J by 8 bases, with 17 bases left in between. The germline gives CDR1 MNHEY, CDR2 SVGAGI. There are 13 residues in the CDR3. CDR3 residues: CASRRRDGRQQYF. CDR3 DNA: TGTGCCAGCAGGCGCCGGGACGGCCGCCAGCAGTACTTC.

The V and J genes are TRBV19 and TRBJ1-2; 7 positions agree with TRBD1. This CDR3 is 13 amino acids long. Trimming cost V 5 bases and J 5 bases; bases outside gene matches: 5. CDR1 is LNHDA and CDR2 is SQIVND in the germline V gene (reference sequence). The CDR3 spells CASSPGTAYGYTF. CDR3 DNA sequence: TGTGCCAGTAGTCCCGGGACAGCTTATGGCTACACCTTC.

The chain is built from TRBV29-1 and TRBJ2-4; no reliable D call. Germline V gene sequence: CDR1 SQVTM, CDR2 ANQGSEA. Trimming removed 4 bases at V and 0 bases at J, with 7 bases between. The CDR3 extends over 13 amino acids. The CDR3 reads CSVVAGAKNIQYF. CDR3 coding DNA: TGCAGCGTTGTGGCAGGAGCCAAAAACATTCAGTACTTC.